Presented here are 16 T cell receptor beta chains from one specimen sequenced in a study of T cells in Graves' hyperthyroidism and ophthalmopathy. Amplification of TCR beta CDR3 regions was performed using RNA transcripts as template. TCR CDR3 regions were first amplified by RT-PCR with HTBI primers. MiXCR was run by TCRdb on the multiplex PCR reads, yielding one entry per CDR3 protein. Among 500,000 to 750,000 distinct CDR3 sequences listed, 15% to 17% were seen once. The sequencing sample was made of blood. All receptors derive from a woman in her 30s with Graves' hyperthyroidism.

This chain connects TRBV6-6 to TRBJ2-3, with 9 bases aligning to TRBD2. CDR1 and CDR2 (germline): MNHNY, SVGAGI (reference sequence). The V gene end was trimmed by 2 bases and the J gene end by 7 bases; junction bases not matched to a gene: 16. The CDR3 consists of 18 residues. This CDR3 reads CASSYITGAGGSSNTQYF. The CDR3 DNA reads TGTGCCAGCAGTTACATCACAGGGGCGGGAGGGAGTAGTAATACGCAGTATTTT.

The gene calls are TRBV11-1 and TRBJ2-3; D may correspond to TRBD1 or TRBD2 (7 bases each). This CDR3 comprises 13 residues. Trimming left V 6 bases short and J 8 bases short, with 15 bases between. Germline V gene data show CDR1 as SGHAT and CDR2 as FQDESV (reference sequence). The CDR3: CASRSTGRGTQYF. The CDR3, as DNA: TGTGCCAGCAGGTCGACAGGGAGGGGTACGCAGTATTTT.

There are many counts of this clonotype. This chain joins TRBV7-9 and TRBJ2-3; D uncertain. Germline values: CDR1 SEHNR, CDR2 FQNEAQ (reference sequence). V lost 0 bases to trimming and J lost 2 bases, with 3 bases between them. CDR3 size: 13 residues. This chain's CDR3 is CASSLAATDTQYF. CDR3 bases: TGTGCCAGCAGCTTAGCGGCCACAGATACGCAGTATTTT.

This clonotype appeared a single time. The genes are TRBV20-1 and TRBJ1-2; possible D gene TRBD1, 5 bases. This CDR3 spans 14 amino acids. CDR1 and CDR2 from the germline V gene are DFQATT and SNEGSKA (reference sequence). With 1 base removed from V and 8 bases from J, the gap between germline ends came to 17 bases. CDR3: CSARAWDREGGYTF. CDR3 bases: TGCAGTGCTAGAGCCTGGGACCGCGAAGGAGGCTACACCTTC.

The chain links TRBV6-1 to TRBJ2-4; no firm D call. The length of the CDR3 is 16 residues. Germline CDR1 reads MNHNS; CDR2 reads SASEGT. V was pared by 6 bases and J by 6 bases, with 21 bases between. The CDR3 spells CASSSRSPRVLNIQYF. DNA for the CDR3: TGTGCCAGCAGCTCCCGCTCCCCAAGAGTTCTAAACATTCAGTACTTC.

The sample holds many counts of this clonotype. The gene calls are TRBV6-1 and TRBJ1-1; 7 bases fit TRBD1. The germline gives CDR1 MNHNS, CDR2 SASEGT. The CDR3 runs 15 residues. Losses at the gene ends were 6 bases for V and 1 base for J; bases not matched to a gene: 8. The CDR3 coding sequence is TGTGCCAGCAGCCAAGACAGGGCGAGGAACACTGAAGCTTTCTTT. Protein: CASSQDRARNTEAFF.

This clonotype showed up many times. CDR3 region: CASHPVDRPSQQFF. In DNA form, the CDR3 reads TGTGCCAGCCACCCCGTGGACCGACCCAGTCAGCAGTTCTTC. The chain employs TRBV11-2 and TRBJ2-1; unclear D gene. V was clipped by 8 bases and J by 11 bases, with 22 bases between them. Germline CDR1 SGHAT, CDR2 FQNNGV. The length of the CDR3 is 14 residues.

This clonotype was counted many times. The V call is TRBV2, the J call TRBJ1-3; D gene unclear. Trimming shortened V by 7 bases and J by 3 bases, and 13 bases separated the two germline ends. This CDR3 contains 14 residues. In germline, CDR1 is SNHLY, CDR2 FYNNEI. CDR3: CASTLEQIGNTIYF. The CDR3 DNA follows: TGTGCCAGCACACTAGAACAGATTGGAAACACCATATATTTT.

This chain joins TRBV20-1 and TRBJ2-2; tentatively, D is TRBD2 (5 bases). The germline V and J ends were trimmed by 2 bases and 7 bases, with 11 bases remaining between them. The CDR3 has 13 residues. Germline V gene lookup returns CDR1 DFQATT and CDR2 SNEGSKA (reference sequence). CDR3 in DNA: TGCAGTGCTAGACTACCCGAGGGCGGGGAGCTGTTTTTT. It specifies CSARLPEGGELFF.

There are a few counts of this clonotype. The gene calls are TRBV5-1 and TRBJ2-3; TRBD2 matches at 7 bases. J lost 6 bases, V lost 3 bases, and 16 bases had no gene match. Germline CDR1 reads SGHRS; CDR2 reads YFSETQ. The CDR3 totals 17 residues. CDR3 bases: TGCGCCAGCAGCTCCCTGGTCGGAGCGGGAACCGCGGATACGCAGTATTTT. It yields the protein CASSSLVGAGTADTQYF.

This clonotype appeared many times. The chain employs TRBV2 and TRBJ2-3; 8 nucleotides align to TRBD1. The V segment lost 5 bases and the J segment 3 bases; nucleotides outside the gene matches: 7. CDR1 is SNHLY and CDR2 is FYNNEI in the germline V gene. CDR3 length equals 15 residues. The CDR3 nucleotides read TGTGCCAGCAGTTGGACAGGGATGATGACAGATACGCAGTATTTT. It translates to CASSWTGMMTDTQYF.

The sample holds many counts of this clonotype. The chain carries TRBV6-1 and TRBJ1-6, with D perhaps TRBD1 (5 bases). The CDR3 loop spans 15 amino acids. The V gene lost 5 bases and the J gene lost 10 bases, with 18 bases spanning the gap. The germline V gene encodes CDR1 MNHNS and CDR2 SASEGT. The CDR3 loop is CASSWTTGEESPLHF. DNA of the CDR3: TGTGCCAGCAGTTGGACGACGGGGGAGGAATCACCCCTCCACTTT.

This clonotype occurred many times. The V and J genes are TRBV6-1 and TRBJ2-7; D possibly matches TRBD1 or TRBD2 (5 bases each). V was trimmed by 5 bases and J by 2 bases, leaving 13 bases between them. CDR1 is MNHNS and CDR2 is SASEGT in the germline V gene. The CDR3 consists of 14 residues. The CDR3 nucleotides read TGTGCCAGCAGTCAAAAAGGGGAGCCCTACGAGCAGTACTTC. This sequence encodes CASSQKGEPYEQYF.

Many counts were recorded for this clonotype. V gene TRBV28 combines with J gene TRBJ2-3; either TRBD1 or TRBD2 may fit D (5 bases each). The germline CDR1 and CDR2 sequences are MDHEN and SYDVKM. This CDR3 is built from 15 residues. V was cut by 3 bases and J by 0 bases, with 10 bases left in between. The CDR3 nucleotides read TGTGCCAGCAGTTTGGGACCAACTAGCACAGATACGCAGTATTTT. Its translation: CASSLGPTSTDTQYF.

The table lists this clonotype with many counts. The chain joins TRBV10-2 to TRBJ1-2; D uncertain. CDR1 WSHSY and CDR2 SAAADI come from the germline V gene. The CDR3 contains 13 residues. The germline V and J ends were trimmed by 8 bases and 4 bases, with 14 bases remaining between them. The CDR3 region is CASRSRLLYGYTF. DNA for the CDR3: TGCGCCAGCCGGAGTCGGCTGCTCTATGGCTACACCTTC.

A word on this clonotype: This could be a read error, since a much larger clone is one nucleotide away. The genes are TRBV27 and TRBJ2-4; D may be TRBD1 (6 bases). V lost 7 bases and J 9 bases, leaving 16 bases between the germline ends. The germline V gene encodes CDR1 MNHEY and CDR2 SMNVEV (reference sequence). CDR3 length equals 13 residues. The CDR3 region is CASMGRGGSIQYF. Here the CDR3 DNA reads TGTGCCAGCATGGGAAGAGGGGGAAGCATTCAGTACTTC.